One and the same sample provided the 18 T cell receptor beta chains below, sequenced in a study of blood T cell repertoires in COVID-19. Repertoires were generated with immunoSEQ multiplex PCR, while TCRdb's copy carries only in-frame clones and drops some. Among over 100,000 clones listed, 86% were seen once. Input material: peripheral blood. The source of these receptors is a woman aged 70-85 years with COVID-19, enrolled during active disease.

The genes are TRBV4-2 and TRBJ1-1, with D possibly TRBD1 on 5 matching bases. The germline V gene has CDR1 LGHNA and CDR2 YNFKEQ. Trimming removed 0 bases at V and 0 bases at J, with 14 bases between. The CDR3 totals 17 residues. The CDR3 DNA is TGTGCCAGCAGCCAAGATGACAGAGAAAGATTGAACACTGAAGCTTTCTTT. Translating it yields CASSQDDRERLNTEAFF.

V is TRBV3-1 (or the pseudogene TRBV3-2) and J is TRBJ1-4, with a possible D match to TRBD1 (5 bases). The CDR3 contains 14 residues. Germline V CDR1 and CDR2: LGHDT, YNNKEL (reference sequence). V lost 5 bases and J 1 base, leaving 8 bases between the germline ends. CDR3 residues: CASSSGGTNEKLFF. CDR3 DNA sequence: TGTGCCAGCAGCTCCGGGGGAACTAATGAAAAACTGTTTTTT.

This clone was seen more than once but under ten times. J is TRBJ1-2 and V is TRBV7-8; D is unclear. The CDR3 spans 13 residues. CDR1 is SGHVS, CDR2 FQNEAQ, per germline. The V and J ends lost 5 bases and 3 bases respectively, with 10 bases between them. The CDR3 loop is CASSPAQDYGYTF. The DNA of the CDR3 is TGTGCCAGCAGCCCCGCGCAGGACTATGGCTACACCTTC.

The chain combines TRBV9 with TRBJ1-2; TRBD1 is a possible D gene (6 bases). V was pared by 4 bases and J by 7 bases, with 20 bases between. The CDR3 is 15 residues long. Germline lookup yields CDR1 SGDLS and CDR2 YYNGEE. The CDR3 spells CASSPRTVSISGYTF. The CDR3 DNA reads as TGTGCCAGCAGCCCTAGGACAGTAAGCATTAGTGGCTACACCTTC.

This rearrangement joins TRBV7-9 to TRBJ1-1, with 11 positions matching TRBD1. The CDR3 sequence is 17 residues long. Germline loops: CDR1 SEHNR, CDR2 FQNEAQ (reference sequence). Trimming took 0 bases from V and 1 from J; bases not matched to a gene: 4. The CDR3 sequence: CASSLAGQGAGNTEAFF. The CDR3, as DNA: TGTGCCAGCAGCTTAGCTGGACAGGGGGCCGGGAACACTGAAGCTTTCTTT.

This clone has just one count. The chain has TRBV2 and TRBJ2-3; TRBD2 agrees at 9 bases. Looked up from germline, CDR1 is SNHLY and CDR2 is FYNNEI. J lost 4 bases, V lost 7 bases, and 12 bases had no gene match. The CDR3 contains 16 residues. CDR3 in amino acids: CASTLLSGGTSDTQYF. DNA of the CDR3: TGTGCCAGCACCTTACTTAGCGGGGGTACGTCAGATACGCAGTATTTT.

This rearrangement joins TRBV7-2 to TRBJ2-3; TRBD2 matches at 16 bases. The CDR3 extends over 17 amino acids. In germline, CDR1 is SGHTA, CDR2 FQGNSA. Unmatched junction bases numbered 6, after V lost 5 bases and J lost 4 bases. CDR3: CASSPAGTSGGADTQYF. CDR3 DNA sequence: TGTGCCAGCAGCCCTGCCGGGACTAGCGGGGGGGCAGATACGCAGTATTTT.

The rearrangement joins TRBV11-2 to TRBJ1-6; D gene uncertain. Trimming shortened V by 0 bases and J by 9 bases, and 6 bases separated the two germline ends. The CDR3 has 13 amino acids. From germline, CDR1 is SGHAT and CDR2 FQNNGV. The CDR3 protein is CASSLERISPLHF. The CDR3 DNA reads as TGTGCCAGCAGCTTAGAGCGAATTTCACCCCTCCACTTT.

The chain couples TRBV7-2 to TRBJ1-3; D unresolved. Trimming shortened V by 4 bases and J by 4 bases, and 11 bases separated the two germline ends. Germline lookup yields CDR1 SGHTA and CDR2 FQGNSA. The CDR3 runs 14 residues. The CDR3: CASSSYVEGNTIYF. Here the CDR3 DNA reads TGTGCCAGCAGCTCCTATGTCGAAGGAAACACCATATATTTT.

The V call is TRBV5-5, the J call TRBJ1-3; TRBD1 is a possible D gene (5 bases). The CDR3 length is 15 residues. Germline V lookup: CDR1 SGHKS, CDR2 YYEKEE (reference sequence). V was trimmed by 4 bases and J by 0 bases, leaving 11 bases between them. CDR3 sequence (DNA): TGTGCCAGCAGCATCGGACACAGCTCTGGAAACACCATATATTTT. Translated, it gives CASSIGHSSGNTIYF.

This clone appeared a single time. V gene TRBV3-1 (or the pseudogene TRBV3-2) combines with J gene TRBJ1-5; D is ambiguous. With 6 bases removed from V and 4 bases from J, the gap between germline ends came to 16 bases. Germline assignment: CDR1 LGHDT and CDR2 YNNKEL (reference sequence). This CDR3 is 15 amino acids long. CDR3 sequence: CASSHSPGGNQPQHF. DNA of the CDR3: TGTGCCAGCAGTCACAGCCCCGGTGGGAATCAGCCCCAGCATTTT.

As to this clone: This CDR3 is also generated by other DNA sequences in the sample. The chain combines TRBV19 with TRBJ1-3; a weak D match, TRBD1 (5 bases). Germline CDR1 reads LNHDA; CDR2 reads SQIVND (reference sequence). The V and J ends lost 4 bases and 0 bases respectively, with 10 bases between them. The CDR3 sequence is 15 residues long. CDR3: CASSTTGDSGNTIYF. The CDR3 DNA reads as TGTGCCAGTAGTACTACAGGCGACTCTGGAAACACCATATATTTT. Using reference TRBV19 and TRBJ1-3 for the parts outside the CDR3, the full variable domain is DGGITQSPKYLFRKEGQNVTLSCEQNLNHDAMYWYRQDPGQGLRLIYYSQIVNDFQKGDIAEGYSVSREKKESFPLTVTSAQKNPTAFYLCASSTTGDSGNTIYFGEGSWLTVV.

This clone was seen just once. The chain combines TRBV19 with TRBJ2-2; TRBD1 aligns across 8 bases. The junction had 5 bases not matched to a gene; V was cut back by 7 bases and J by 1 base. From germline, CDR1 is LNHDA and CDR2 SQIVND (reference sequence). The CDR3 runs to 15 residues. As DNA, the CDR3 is TGTGCCAGTATACGAGGGACAGGGAACACCGGGGAGCTGTTTTTT. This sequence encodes CASIRGTGNTGELFF.

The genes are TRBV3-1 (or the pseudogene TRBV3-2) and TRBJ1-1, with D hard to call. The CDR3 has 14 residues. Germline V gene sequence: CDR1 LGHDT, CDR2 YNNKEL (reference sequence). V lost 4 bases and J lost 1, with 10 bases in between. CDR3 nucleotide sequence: TGTGCCAGCAGCCCCCAGGTGGGGAACACTGAAGCTTTCTTT. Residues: CASSPQVGNTEAFF.

CDR3 nucleotides: TGCGCCAGCAGCTCGGTATTTAACACCGGGGAGCTGTTTTTT. Translation: CASSSVFNTGELFF. V is TRBV5-1 and J is TRBJ2-2; the D is unclear. The CDR3 length is 14 residues. V lost 3 bases and J 2 bases, leaving 8 bases between the germline ends. The V gene's germline CDR1 is SGHRS and CDR2 YFSETQ.

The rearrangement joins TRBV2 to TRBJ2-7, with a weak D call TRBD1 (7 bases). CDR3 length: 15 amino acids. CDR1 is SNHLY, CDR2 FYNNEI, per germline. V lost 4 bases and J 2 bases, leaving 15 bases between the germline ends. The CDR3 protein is CASSVGQGGPYEQYF. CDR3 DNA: TGTGCCAGCAGTGTAGGCCAGGGGGGCCCCTACGAGCAGTACTTC.

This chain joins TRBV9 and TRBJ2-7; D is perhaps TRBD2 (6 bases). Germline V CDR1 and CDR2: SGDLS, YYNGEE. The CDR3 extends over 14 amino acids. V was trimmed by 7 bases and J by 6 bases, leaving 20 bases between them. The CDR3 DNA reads TGTGCCAGCGGCCCTAGTACTAGCTATGGCGAGCAGTACTTC. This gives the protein CASGPSTSYGEQYF.

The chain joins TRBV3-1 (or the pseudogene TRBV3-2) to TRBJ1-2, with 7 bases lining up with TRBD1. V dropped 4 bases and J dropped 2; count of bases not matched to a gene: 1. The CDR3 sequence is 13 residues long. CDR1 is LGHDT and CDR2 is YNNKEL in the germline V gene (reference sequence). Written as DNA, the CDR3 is TGTGCCAGCAGCCCACAGGGGAACTATGGCTACACCTTC. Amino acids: CASSPQGNYGYTF.